These 10 T cell receptor beta chains share one sample of origin, sequenced in a study of T-cell reconstitution after alpha-beta-depleted transplantation in children (dated by TCRdb to about 2016). Receptor amplification or capture employed PCR. Sequenced using an Illumina HiSeq 2500. TCR libraries were prepared with molecular barcoding, using unique molecular identifiers to normalize TCRbeta repertoire quantification. Clones were called with MiXCR by TCRdb after fastp trimmed the public reads at Q25, and only in-frame beta chains were retained. Duplicate CDR3 protein sequences are folded into a single record with the most common DNA and genes. Within this sample are a few hundred thousand distinct CDR3 sequences, with around 19% of them counted one time only. In total, the top ten clones hold around 3.3% of the sample. The sequenced sample was PBMCs from the stem cell graft donor, obtained from the stem cell graft. These receptors all come from a human donor who donated a stem cell graft to a child with acute lymphoblastic leukemia.

This chain links TRBV15 with TRBJ2-7; D gene unclear. The CDR3 length is 15 residues. Germline V gene lookup returns CDR1 LNHNV and CDR2 YYDKDF (reference sequence). V lost 0 bases to trimming and J lost 2 bases, with 11 bases between them. CDR3 amino acids: CATSRDLVGTYEQYF. The DNA for the CDR3 is TGTGCCACCAGCAGAGATCTGGTAGGGACCTACGAGCAGTACTTC.

The chain has TRBV12-3 or TRBV12-4 and TRBJ1-1; D uncertain. Trimming took off 5 bases at V and 1 base at J, with 14 bases between the two ends. This CDR3 has 15 residues. The CDR3 is CASSPSGGRNTEAFF. CDR3 DNA sequence: TGTGCCAGCAGTCCCTCGGGCGGCCGGAACACTGAAGCTTTCTTT.

The sample holds a few counts of this clonotype. The CDR3 region has the DNA TGCAGTGCTCCGAAACTAGCGGGAGACAATGAGCAGTTCTTC. It is translated as CSAPKLAGDNEQFF. J is TRBJ2-1 and V is TRBV20-1, with 11 nucleotides matching TRBD2. The V gene's germline CDR1 is DFQATT and CDR2 SNEGSKA (reference sequence). The CDR3 has 14 residues. The J segment lost 5 bases and the V segment lost 5 bases, leaving 5 bases of the junction unmatched.

V and J are TRBV20-1 and TRBJ1-3; D not resolved. In germline, CDR1 is DFQATT, CDR2 SNEGSKA (reference sequence). There are 14 residues in the CDR3. V lost 0 bases and J 0 bases, leaving 6 bases between the germline ends. CDR3 coding DNA: TGCAGTGCTAGAGATTGGAACTCTGGAAACACCATATATTTT. This gives the protein CSARDWNSGNTIYF.

The chain uses TRBV27 and TRBJ2-7; no definite D call. V gave up 5 bases and J gave up 1 base, with 9 bases separating them. The length of the CDR3 is 13 residues. Germline lookup yields CDR1 MNHEY and CDR2 SMNVEV (reference sequence). The CDR3 bases are TGTGCCAGCAGTGCTCTCTTATCCTACGAGCAGTACTTC. Its protein is CASSALLSYEQYF.

The chain carries TRBV4-2 and TRBJ2-7; 12 bases line up with TRBD2. The V gene end was trimmed by 0 bases and the J gene end by 4 bases; junction bases not matched to a gene: 4. Germline values: CDR1 LGHNA, CDR2 YNFKEQ. The CDR3 extends over 16 amino acids. The CDR3 nucleotides read TGTGCCAGCAGCCAAGATCCGCTAGCGGGAGGGTACGAGCAGTACTTC. Protein product: CASSQDPLAGGYEQYF.

The CDR3 protein is CSARGTFGDIQYF. The DNA for the CDR3 is TGCAGTGCTAGAGGGACATTCGGGGACATTCAGTACTTC. This chain connects TRBV20-1 to TRBJ2-4; D is possibly TRBD1 or TRBD2 (5 bases each). This CDR3 comprises 13 residues. Trimming pared 1 base from V and 8 bases from J, leaving 12 bases between. Germline CDR1 is DFQATT and CDR2 is SNEGSKA (reference sequence).

This clonotype was observed at least ten times. V gene TRBV5-1 combines with J gene TRBJ2-7; 11 positions agree with TRBD1. With 4 bases clipped from V and 4 bases from J, the junction kept 1 base outside the gene matches. Germline V gene sequence: CDR1 SGHRS, CDR2 YFSETQ. This CDR3 contains 13 residues. The CDR3: CASSGTGGYEQYF. CDR3 DNA sequence: TGCGCCAGCAGCGGGACAGGGGGGTACGAGCAGTACTTC.

The chain carries TRBV6-5 and TRBJ1-5; D may be TRBD1 (5 bases). Trimming took off 4 bases at V and 7 bases at J, with 17 bases between the two ends. Looked up from germline, CDR1 is MNHEY and CDR2 is SVGAGI. The CDR3 consists of 15 residues. The CDR3 here is CASSSPQALGQPQHF. The CDR3 nucleotides read TGTGCCAGCAGTTCCCCACAGGCCCTCGGGCAGCCCCAGCATTTT.

This clonotype was seen a few times. The rearrangement joins TRBV6-1 to TRBJ1-1; the D is unclear. Trimming shortened V by 8 bases and J by 4 bases, and 14 bases separated the two germline ends. CDR3 size: 13 residues. Per the germline V gene, CDR1 is MNHNS and CDR2 is SASEGT. This CDR3 is CASVWSWTTEAFF. The CDR3 coding sequence is TGTGCCAGCGTGTGGTCTTGGACCACTGAAGCTTTCTTT.